These 9 T cell receptor beta chains share one sample of origin, sequenced in a study of technical replicates of blood from a handful of donors. Using immunoSEQ multiplex PCR, the repertoire was profiled, and TCRdb retains in-frame clones only, with some absent. Of roughly 12,000 clones in the sample, 94% were seen once. Sequenced: PBMCs. The receptors originated from a human donor in good health.

The rearrangement uses TRBV10-2 and TRBJ2-1; D is undetermined. V lost 0 bases to trimming and J lost 9 bases, with 12 bases between them. Germline-derived CDR1 and CDR2 are WSHSY and SAAADI. The CDR3 is made up of 14 amino acids. CDR3 bases: TGCGCCAGCAGTGAGTCAGGTAGAGGCGCTGAGCAGTTCTTC. It codes for CASSESGRGAEQFF.

The chain carries TRBV14 and TRBJ1-2; D gene ambiguous. Per the germline V gene, CDR1 is SGHDN and CDR2 is FVKESK. The V and J ends lost 0 bases and 3 bases respectively, with 11 bases between them. The CDR3 loop spans 15 amino acids. The DNA for the CDR3 is TGTGCCAGCAGCCAAGACAGGCCCTTGTACTATGGCTACACCTTC. This encodes CASSQDRPLYYGYTF.

This CDR3 is CASSLARQGARGNTIYF. In DNA form, the CDR3 reads TGTGCCAGCAGCTTAGCGCGTCAGGGGGCGCGGGGAAACACCATATATTTT. V gene TRBV7-6 combines with J gene TRBJ1-3; 8 bases map to TRBD1. CDR1 is SGHVS, CDR2 FNYEAQ, per germline. The CDR3 contains 17 residues. After removal of 0 bases from V and 4 bases from J, the junction contained 8 bases not matched to a gene.

The V and J genes are TRBV5-1 and TRBJ2-3; TRBD1 aligns across 7 bases. V trimming: 1 base; J trimming: 1 base; junction bases outside the gene matches: 6. The CDR3 runs 16 residues. Germline lookup yields CDR1 SGHRS and CDR2 YFSETQ. The CDR3 is CASSLSGDSRTDTQYF. The CDR3 nucleotides read TGCGCCAGCAGCTTGTCAGGGGACAGCCGCACAGATACGCAGTATTTT.

The V call is TRBV5-1, the J call TRBJ2-3; no clear D. CDR1 is SGHRS, CDR2 YFSETQ, per germline. V lost 4 bases and J 0 bases, leaving 3 bases between the germline ends. The CDR3 sequence is 12 residues long. The CDR3 is CASSQSTDTQYF. CDR3 nucleotides: TGCGCCAGCAGCCAGAGCACAGATACGCAGTATTTT.

The chain uses TRBV6-5 and TRBJ2-1; maybe TRBD2 (6 bases). The CDR3 extends over 13 amino acids. V dropped 7 bases and J dropped 3 bases, with 10 bases sitting between them. Germline lookup yields CDR1 MNHEY and CDR2 SVGAGI. CDR3 bases: TGTGCCAGCAAAACGGGAGACTACAATGAGCAGTTCTTC. This encodes CASKTGDYNEQFF.

This sequence joins TRBV5-1 and TRBJ2-2, with 9 positions matching TRBD2. Germline CDR1 reads SGHRS; CDR2 reads YFSETQ. This CDR3 has 14 residues. With V trimmed by 5 bases and J by 4 bases, 3 bases remained unmatched. The CDR3 protein is CASRRGGGTGELFF. For the CDR3, the DNA is TGCGCCAGCAGGCGGGGGGGAGGCACCGGGGAGCTGTTTTTT.

The chain links TRBV2 to TRBJ1-5; the D is unclear. The CDR3 runs to 16 residues. V shed 5 bases and J shed 1 base, with 15 bases lying between them. Germline V lookup: CDR1 SNHLY, CDR2 FYNNEI. The CDR3 region has the DNA TGTGCCAGCAGTACCACAGAGTTCTTAAGCAATCAGCCCCAGCATTTT. Encoded protein: CASSTTEFLSNQPQHF.

The rearrangement uses TRBV27 and TRBJ2-5; TRBD1 is a possible D gene (6 bases). Trimming shortened V by 5 bases and J by 5 bases, and 15 bases separated the two germline ends. The CDR3 consists of 14 residues. Germline V lookup: CDR1 MNHEY, CDR2 SMNVEV (reference sequence). CDR3 loop: CASSITGSGETQYF. The CDR3 bases are TGTGCCAGCAGTATCACAGGGTCAGGGGAGACCCAGTACTTC.